The clone carrying this T cell receptor beta chain was counted between two and nine times. Its antigen is still unknown. A much more abundant neighbour one base away suggests this may be a read error. With a duration under 2 months, the hyperthyroidism was newly diagnosed in patients aged 18 to 65. This sample stems from a study of T cells in Graves' hyperthyroidism and ophthalmopathy. Broader study findings: Separation of ophthalmopathy from stable hyperthyroidism was achieved by a 13 V-J model.

There are 15 residues in the CDR3. The germline V and J ends were trimmed by 7 bases and 1 base, with 14 bases remaining between them. Germline-derived CDR1 and CDR2 are SNHLY and FYNNEI. The CDR3 regions of TCR beta were amplified from RNA transcripts. When the TCR CDR3 underwent first-round RT-PCR, the HTBI primer set was used. TCRdb itself ran the multiplex PCR reads through MiXCR, one entry per CDR3 protein. The table records approximately 270,000 distinct CDR3 sequences, 14% to 15% of them present only once. The J gene is TRBJ1-5, the V gene TRBV2, with D possibly TRBD1 on 6 matching bases. Sequenced material: blood. This clonotype was sampled from a middle-aged woman with Graves' hyperthyroidism that later progressed to Graves' ophthalmopathy. The DNA of the CDR3 is TGTGCCAGCAAGTCCGGGGGCGGAAGCAATCAGCCCCAGCATTTT. This encodes CASKSGGGSNQPQHF. The entire variable domain, with the rest obtained from reference TRBV2 and TRBJ1-5, is as follows: EPEVTQTPSHQVTQMGQEVILRCVPISNHLYFYWYRQILGQKVEFLVSFYNNEISEKSEIFDDQFSVERPDGSNFTLKIRSTKLEDSAMYFCASKSGGGSNQPQHFGDGTRLSIL.